These 8 T cell receptor beta chains came from one sample sequenced in a study of cytomegalovirus exposure and HLA in healthy donors. The PCR made use of 60 Vbeta and 13 Jbeta primers. The table came from immunoSEQ multiplex PCR; TCRdb's copy has only in-frame clones and leaves some out. This sample has about 210,000 clones; approximately 82% occur once, and the top ten carry about a tenth. Sequenced: PBMCs. All receptors come from a woman in her forties or fifties in good health and CMV-seropositive.

The V and J genes are TRBV11-1 and TRBJ2-1; D is possibly TRBD1 (6 bases). The V gene's germline CDR1 is SGHAT and CDR2 FQDESV (reference sequence). V was shortened by 5 bases and J by 0 bases, with 11 bases between the two germline ends. The length of the CDR3 is 15 residues. The CDR3 region is CASSLDSSSYNEQFF. CDR3 coding DNA: TGTGCCAGCAGCCTGGACAGTAGCTCCTACAATGAGCAGTTCTTC.

This sequence joins TRBV29-1 and TRBJ2-2; D not certain. Germline CDR1 reads SQVTM; CDR2 reads ANQGSEA. V lost 4 bases and J lost 3, with 6 bases in between. The length of the CDR3 is 12 residues. The CDR3 sequence is CSVAGDTGELFF. The CDR3 DNA sequence: TGCAGCGTTGCGGGTGACACCGGGGAGCTGTTTTTT.

The chain carries TRBV4-2 and TRBJ2-1, with D possibly being TRBD2 (5 bases). This CDR3 contains 16 residues. Germline values: CDR1 LGHNA, CDR2 YNFKEQ. The ends were cut back, 4 bases at V and 0 bases at J, with 13 bases in the middle. This CDR3 reads CASSPRTANSYNEQFF. CDR3 in DNA: TGTGCCAGCAGCCCACGGACTGCTAACTCCTACAATGAGCAGTTCTTC.

The chain combines TRBV6-1 with TRBJ1-2; D possibly corresponds to TRBD1 (6 bases). V was trimmed by 2 bases and J by 6 bases, leaving 13 bases between them. Germline values: CDR1 MNHNS, CDR2 SASEGT. The CDR3 consists of 14 residues. The CDR3 sequence: CASSESSRGHGYTF. CDR3 nucleotides: TGTGCCAGCAGTGAAAGCTCCAGGGGACATGGCTACACCTTC.

The chain couples TRBV4-3 to TRBJ1-2; D not certain. Germline assignment: CDR1 LGHNA and CDR2 YSLEER. V was trimmed by 0 bases and J by 7 bases, leaving 15 bases between them. The CDR3 loop spans 15 amino acids. The CDR3 protein is CASSQDWLRVGGYTF. CDR3 bases: TGCGCCAGCAGCCAAGATTGGTTGAGGGTGGGTGGCTACACCTTC.

The chain combines TRBV28 with TRBJ1-1; D may be TRBD1 (5 bases). The CDR3 has 13 residues. CDR1 and CDR2 (germline): MDHEN, SYDVKM. V lost 4 bases, J lost 0 bases, and 6 bases lay in between. The DNA of the CDR3 is TGTGCCAGCAGTTCGACAGTGAACACTGAAGCTTTCTTT. Its translation: CASSSTVNTEAFF.

The V and J genes are TRBV6-6 and TRBJ1-2; 8 positions agree with TRBD1. Per germline, CDR1 MNHNY and CDR2 SVGAGI (reference sequence). Trimming cost V 2 bases and J 6 bases; bases outside gene matches: 11. The CDR3 consists of 16 residues. The CDR3 reads CASSYDPGGFPHGYTF. The CDR3 DNA follows: TGTGCCAGCAGTTACGATCCAGGGGGCTTCCCCCATGGCTACACCTTC.

The gene calls are TRBV29-1 and TRBJ2-3, with D perhaps TRBD2 (6 bases). The V end lost 5 bases, the J end lost 8 bases, and 11 bases lay between the germline ends. Germline V gene data show CDR1 as SQVTM and CDR2 as ANQGSEA. The CDR3 has 11 amino acids. CDR3 sequence: CSVREIGTQYF. CDR3 sequence (DNA): TGCAGCGTTCGGGAGATAGGTACGCAGTATTTT.